This T cell receptor beta chain emerged from a study of cytomegalovirus exposure and HLA in healthy donors. Germline lookup yields CDR1 SGHRS and CDR2 YFSETQ. The CDR3 extends over 16 amino acids. V was shortened by 2 bases and J by 4 bases, with 13 bases between the two germline ends. Whole-study results and caveats: About 87% or about 30% of the time was how often most TCR beta V segments were productive, according to an earlier analysis.

In the PCR, 60 Vbeta and 13 Jbeta primers were used. The assay was immunoSEQ multiplex PCR, and TCRdb's table has in-frame clones only and misses some. This repertoire shows some 120,000 clones, about four fifths found once; its top ten account for approximately 3.5%. This clone has more than one count but fewer than ten. Its antigen is currently unknown. Material for sequencing was PBMCs. The chain carries TRBV5-1 and TRBJ1-6, with a tentative D call TRBD1 (6 bases). This clonotype was obtained from a woman aged 35 to 49 in good health and CMV-seropositive. CDR3 nucleotide sequence: TGCGCCAGCAGCTTATCCGGGACACGGTATAATTCACCCCTCCACTTT. Its translation: CASSLSGTRYNSPLHF.